The source of this TCR beta chain is a study of blood T cell repertoires in COVID-19. Looked up from germline, CDR1 is MNHEY and CDR2 is SVGAGI. Trimming removed 6 bases from V and 4 bases from J; junction bases left unmatched: 7. There are 14 residues in the CDR3. TCRdb keeps only in-frame clones here, not all; method: immunoSEQ multiplex PCR. This sample has 200,000 to 250,000 clones, with approximately 88% found just once. Sequenced input: PBMCs or T cells enriched from blood (not recorded which). V is TRBV6-5 and J is TRBJ1-1; TRBD1 aligns across 8 bases. The TCR was taken from a woman aged 25 to 39 with acute COVID-19. Here the CDR3 DNA reads TGTGCCAGCAGCAGACAGGGGTTGAGCACTGAAGCTTTCTTT. Encoded protein: CASSRQGLSTEAFF.